These 2 T cell receptor beta chains share one sample of origin, sequenced in a study of blood T cell repertoires in COVID-19. Some clones are missing from TCRdb's copy, which holds only in-frame ones; the method was immunoSEQ multiplex PCR. The table records approximately 300,000 clones, around 90% of them present only once. Material: PBMCs or T cells enriched from blood (not recorded which). These receptors all come from a young woman who had recovered from COVID-19.

V and J are TRBV3-1 (or the pseudogene TRBV3-2) and TRBJ2-1, with 10 bases aligning to TRBD2. The CDR3 spans 16 residues. V trimming: 4 bases; J trimming: 2 bases; junction bases outside the gene matches: 5. CDR1 and CDR2 (germline): LGHDT, YNNKEL (reference sequence). This CDR3 is CASSPRLAGAYNEQFF. CDR3 DNA sequence: TGTGCCAGCAGCCCAAGGCTAGCGGGGGCCTACAATGAGCAGTTCTTC.

This sequence joins TRBV27 and TRBJ2-2; D unclear. There are 14 residues in the CDR3. Germline CDR1 is MNHEY and CDR2 is SMNVEV (reference sequence). Trimming stripped 7 bases from V and 6 bases from J, with 15 bases between. CDR3 in DNA: TGTGCCAGCACAACCGGCCGGGTGCCCGGGGAGCTGTTTTTT. It specifies CASTTGRVPGELFF.